Listed here are 3 T cell receptor beta chains from one sample, sequenced in a study of Graves' ophthalmopathy and Graves' hyperthyroidism. Amplification of TCR beta CDR3 regions used RNA transcripts. First-round RT-PCR relied on HTBI primers, and a second-round multiplex PCR came next. TCRdb called the multiplex PCR reads again in MiXCR, with one record for every CDR3 protein. The data contain under 250,000 distinct CDR3 sequences, around a fifth of them singletons. The sample consisted of peripheral blood. The receptors were sampled from a woman in her 50s with Graves' ophthalmopathy.

The gene calls are TRBV20-1 and TRBJ2-7; 8 bases line up with TRBD1. The CDR3 spans 14 residues. Germline values: CDR1 DFQATT, CDR2 SNEGSKA (reference sequence). V dropped 5 bases and J dropped 3; count of bases not matched to a gene: 9. CDR3 amino acids: CSARDRKSIYEQYF. The CDR3 region has the DNA TGCAGTGCTCGGGACAGGAAAAGTATCTACGAGCAGTACTTC.

This clonotype was observed a handful of times. One end of the junction does not line up with germline, which may come from a read error. This chain uses TRBV2 with TRBJ2-4; no clear D gene. The CDR3 covers 12 residues. Germline-derived CDR1 and CDR2 are SNHLY and FYNNEI. The CDR3 reads CAGNRLGNIQHF. Here the CDR3 DNA reads TGTGCCGGCAACCGATTGGGAAACATTCAGCACTTC.

The table lists this clonotype with many counts. J is TRBJ2-5 and V is TRBV6-1; D not certain. Germline-derived CDR1 and CDR2 are MNHNS and SASEGT. The V and J ends lost 6 bases and 1 base respectively, with 12 bases between them. The CDR3 length is 14 residues. The CDR3 loop is CASRASGIQETQYF. In DNA, the CDR3 is TGTGCCAGCAGGGCCTCAGGAATCCAAGAGACCCAGTACTTC.